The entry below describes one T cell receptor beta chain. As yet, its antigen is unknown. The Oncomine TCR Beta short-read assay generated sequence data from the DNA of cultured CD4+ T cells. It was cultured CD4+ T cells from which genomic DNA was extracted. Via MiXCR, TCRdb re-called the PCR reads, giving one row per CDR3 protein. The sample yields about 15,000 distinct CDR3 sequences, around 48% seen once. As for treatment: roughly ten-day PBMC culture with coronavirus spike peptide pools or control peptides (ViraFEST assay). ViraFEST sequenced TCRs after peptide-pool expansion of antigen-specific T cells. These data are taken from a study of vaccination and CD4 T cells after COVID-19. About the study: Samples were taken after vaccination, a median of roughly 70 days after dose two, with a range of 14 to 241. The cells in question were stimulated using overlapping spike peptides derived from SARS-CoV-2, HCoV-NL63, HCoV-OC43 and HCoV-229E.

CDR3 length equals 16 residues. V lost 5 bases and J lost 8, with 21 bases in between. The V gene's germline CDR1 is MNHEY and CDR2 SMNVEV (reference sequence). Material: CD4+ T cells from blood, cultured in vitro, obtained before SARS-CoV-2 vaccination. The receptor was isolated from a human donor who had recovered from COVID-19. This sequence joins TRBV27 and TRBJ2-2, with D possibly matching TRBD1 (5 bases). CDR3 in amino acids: CASSIQDKANRGELFF. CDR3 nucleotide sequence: TGTGCCAGCAGTATACAGGACAAGGCTAACCGAGGGGAGCTGTTTTTT.